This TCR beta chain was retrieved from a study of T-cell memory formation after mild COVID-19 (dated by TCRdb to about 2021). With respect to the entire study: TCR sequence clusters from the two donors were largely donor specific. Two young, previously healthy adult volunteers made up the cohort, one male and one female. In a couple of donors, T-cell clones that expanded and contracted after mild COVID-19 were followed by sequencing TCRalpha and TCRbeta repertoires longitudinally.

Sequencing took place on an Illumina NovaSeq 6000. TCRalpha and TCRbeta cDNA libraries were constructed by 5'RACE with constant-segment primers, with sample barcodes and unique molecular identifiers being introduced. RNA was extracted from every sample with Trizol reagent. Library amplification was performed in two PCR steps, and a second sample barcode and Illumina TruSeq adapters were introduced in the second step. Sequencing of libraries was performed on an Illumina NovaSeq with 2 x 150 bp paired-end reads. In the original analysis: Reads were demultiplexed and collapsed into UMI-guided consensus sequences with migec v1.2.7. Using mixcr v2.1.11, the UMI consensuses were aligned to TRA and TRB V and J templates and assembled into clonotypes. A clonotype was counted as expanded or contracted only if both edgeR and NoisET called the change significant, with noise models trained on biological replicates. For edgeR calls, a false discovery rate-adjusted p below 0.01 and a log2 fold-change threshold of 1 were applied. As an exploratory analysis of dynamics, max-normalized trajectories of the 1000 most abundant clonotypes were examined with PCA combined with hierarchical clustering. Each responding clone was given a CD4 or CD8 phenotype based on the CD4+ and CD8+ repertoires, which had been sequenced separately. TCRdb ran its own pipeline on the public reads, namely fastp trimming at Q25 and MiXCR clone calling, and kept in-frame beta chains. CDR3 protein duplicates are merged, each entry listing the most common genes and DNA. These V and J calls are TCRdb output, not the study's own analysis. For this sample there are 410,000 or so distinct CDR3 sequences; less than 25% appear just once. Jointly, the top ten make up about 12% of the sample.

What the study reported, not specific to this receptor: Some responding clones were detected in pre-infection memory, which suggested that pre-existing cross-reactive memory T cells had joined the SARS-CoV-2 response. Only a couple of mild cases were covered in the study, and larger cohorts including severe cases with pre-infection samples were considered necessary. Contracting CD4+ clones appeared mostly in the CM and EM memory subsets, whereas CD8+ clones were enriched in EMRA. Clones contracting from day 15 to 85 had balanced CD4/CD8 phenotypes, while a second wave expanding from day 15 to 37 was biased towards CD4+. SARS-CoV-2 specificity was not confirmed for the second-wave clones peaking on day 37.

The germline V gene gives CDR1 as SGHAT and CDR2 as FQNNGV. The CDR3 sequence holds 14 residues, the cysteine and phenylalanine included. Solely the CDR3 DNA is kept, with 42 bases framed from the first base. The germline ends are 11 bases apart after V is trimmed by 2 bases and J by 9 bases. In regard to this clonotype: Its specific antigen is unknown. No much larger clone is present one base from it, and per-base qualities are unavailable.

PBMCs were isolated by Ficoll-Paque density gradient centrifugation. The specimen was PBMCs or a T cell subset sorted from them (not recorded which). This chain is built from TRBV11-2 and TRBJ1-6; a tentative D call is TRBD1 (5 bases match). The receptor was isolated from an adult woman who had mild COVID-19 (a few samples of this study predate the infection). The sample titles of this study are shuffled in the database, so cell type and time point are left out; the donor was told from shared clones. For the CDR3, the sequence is CASSLMQGSSPLHF. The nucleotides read TGTGCCAGCAGCTTAATGCAGGGATCTTCACCCCTCCACTTT.